These 27 T cell receptor beta chains were sequenced from one sample in a study of T cell changes during pregnancy in multiple sclerosis. Using immunoSEQ multiplex PCR, the repertoire was profiled, and TCRdb retains in-frame clones only, with some absent. The sample holds approximately 69,000 clones; around 94% are singletons and the top ten take about 0.6%. The sequencing used peripheral blood, collected in the third trimester of pregnancy. The receptors were gathered from a female donor with multiple sclerosis, enrolled in a pregnancy study.

The J gene is TRBJ1-1, the V gene TRBV19; 11 bases align to TRBD1. Germline values: CDR1 LNHDA, CDR2 SQIVND (reference sequence). J was trimmed by 0 bases and V by 6 bases; bases with no gene match: 6. This CDR3 has 16 amino acids. CDR3 in amino acids: CASRRTGGRLNTEAFF. CDR3 sequence (DNA): TGTGCCAGTAGGAGGACAGGGGGCCGCTTGAACACTGAAGCTTTCTTT.

The J gene is TRBJ2-4, the V gene TRBV7-2; the D gene is possibly TRBD1 (5 bases). CDR3 size: 14 residues. The germline gives CDR1 SGHTA, CDR2 FQGNSA. V lost 1 base and J lost 6, with 10 bases in between. The CDR3 region has the DNA TGTGCCAGCAGCTTAGGGGGCGCAGGAAACATTCAGTACTTC. Translation: CASSLGGAGNIQYF.

The chain recombines TRBV30 with TRBJ2-5; 7 nucleotides agree with TRBD2. Germline V CDR1 and CDR2: GTSNPN, SVGIG (reference sequence). The V gene end was trimmed by 5 bases and the J gene end by 4 bases; junction bases not matched to a gene: 10. The CDR3 consists of 14 residues. The CDR3 DNA is TGTGCCTGGCACCGGGGAGGGGCTGGAGAGACCCAGTACTTC. Protein sequence: CAWHRGGAGETQYF. The whole variable domain, filled in from reference TRBV30 and TRBJ2-5, reads SQTIHQWPATLVQPVGSPLSLECTVEGTSNPNLYWYRQAAGRGLQLLFYSVGIGQISSEVPQNLSASRPQDRQFILSSKKLLLSDSGFYLCAWHRGGAGETQYFGPGTRLLVL.

V and J are TRBV19 and TRBJ2-7; D unclear. V lost 3 bases and J 0 bases, leaving 9 bases between the germline ends. Germline V gene sequence: CDR1 LNHDA, CDR2 SQIVND (reference sequence). There are 14 residues in the CDR3. For the CDR3, the DNA is TGTGCCAGTAGTATTAATGCGGCCTCCTACGAGCAGTACTTC. This translates into CASSINAASYEQYF.

The chain has TRBV15 and TRBJ1-4; D is unclear. The CDR3 extends over 16 amino acids. Germline-derived CDR1 and CDR2 are LNHNV and YYDKDF (reference sequence). V was cut by 1 base and J by 0 bases, with 9 bases left in between. CDR3 protein: CATSRGLSATNEKLFF. As DNA, the CDR3 is TGTGCCACCAGCAGAGGCCTCAGTGCAACTAATGAAAAACTGTTTTTT.

A single count supports this clone. The chain carries TRBV2 and TRBJ2-5; maybe TRBD1 (6 bases). V lost 2 bases, J lost 7 bases, and 8 bases lay in between. The CDR3 runs 12 residues. The germline gives CDR1 SNHLY, CDR2 FYNNEI. The CDR3 bases are TGTGCCAGCAGTGAAATAGGGGGGACCCAGTACTTC. It yields the protein CASSEIGGTQYF.

CDR3 sequence (DNA): TGTGCCAGCAGCTTGGTTACTAGCACAGATACGCAGTATTTT. Encoded protein: CASSLVTSTDTQYF. The chain couples TRBV5-5 to TRBJ2-3; D gene ambiguous. From germline, CDR1 is SGHKS and CDR2 YYEKEE (reference sequence). Trimming took off 0 bases at V and 0 bases at J, with 5 bases between the two ends. This CDR3 is 14 amino acids long.

The V call is TRBV7-9, the J call TRBJ2-1, with 7 bases identical to TRBD2. The CDR3 covers 14 residues. With V trimmed by 3 bases and J by 7 bases, 6 bases remained unmatched. Germline V gives CDR1 SEHNR, CDR2 FQNEAQ (reference sequence). In DNA, the CDR3 is TGTGCCAGCAGCTTCGGGACTAATTGGAATGAGCAGTTCTTC. Translating it yields CASSFGTNWNEQFF.

V and J are TRBV7-2 and TRBJ2-1, with D possibly matching TRBD1 (6 bases). The V and J ends lost 3 bases and 2 bases respectively, with 11 bases between them. Germline V gives CDR1 SGHTA, CDR2 FQGNSA. The CDR3 runs 15 residues. The CDR3 reads CASSFGTGTYNEQFF. CDR3 in DNA: TGTGCCAGCAGCTTCGGAACAGGGACCTACAATGAGCAGTTCTTC. The full variable domain, rest sourced from reference TRBV7-2 and TRBJ2-1, is GAGVSQSPSNKVTEKGKDVELRCDPISGHTALYWYRQSLGQGLEFLIYFQGNSAPDKSGLPSDRFSAERTGGSVSTLTIQRTQQEDSAVYLCASSFGTGTYNEQFFGPGTRLTVL.

The J gene is TRBJ1-5, the V gene TRBV11-3; TRBD1 agrees at 9 bases. J gave up 1 base and V 6 bases, and 13 bases lay outside the gene matches. This CDR3 comprises 18 residues. Germline V lookup: CDR1 SGHNT, CDR2 YENEEA. For the CDR3, the DNA is TGTGCCAGCAGTCAACCACAGGGGGCGTCCAGAAGCAATCAGCCCCAGCATTTT. Translation gives CASSQPQGASRSNQPQHF.

This clone showed up just once. The gene calls are TRBV19 and TRBJ2-7; D might be TRBD1 (6 bases). V shed 4 bases and J shed 2 bases, with 18 bases lying between them. CDR3 size: 16 residues. Germline CDR1 and CDR2: LNHDA and SQIVND (reference sequence). CDR3 sequence reads: CASSTSYRAGAYEQYF. Written as DNA, the CDR3 is TGTGCCAGTAGTACATCCTACAGGGCAGGGGCCTACGAGCAGTACTTC.

The V and J genes are TRBV7-2 and TRBJ1-4, with no clear D. V lost 1 base and J 3 bases, leaving 12 bases between the germline ends. CDR1 SGHTA and CDR2 FQGNSA come from the germline V gene. This CDR3 contains 16 residues. The CDR3 is CASSLERLRANEKLFF. The CDR3 DNA reads as TGTGCCAGCAGCTTAGAGAGGTTACGGGCTAATGAAAAACTGTTTTTT.

This chain joins TRBV5-1 and TRBJ2-1, with 14 bases identical to TRBD2. Trimming cost V 4 bases and J 10 bases; bases outside gene matches: 10. The CDR3 covers 16 residues. Per the germline V gene, CDR1 is SGHRS and CDR2 is YFSETQ. The CDR3 reads CASSQLTSGGVGEQFF. The CDR3 coding sequence is TGCGCCAGCAGCCAGCTGACTAGCGGGGGGGTGGGAGAGCAGTTCTTC.

The chain combines TRBV5-6 with TRBJ2-5, with 12 bases fitting TRBD1. The V and J ends lost 4 bases and 2 bases, in that order; junction bases with no gene match: 3. This CDR3 contains 15 residues. Germline V gene data show CDR1 as SGHDT and CDR2 as YYEEEE. The CDR3 sequence: CASSRDRGLQETQYF. DNA for the CDR3: TGTGCCAGCAGCAGGGACAGGGGGCTACAAGAGACCCAGTACTTC. The full variable domain, with the rest looked up from reference TRBV5-6 and TRBJ2-5, is DAGVTQSPTHLIKTRGQQVTLRCSPKSGHDTVSWYQQALGQGPQFIFQYYEEEERQRGNFPDRFSGHQFPNYSSELNVNALLLGDSALYLCASSRDRGLQETQYFGPGTRLLVL.

The gene calls are TRBV19 and TRBJ1-5; a possible D gene is TRBD1 (5 bases). V was cut by 3 bases and J by 7 bases, with 13 bases left in between. Per germline, CDR1 LNHDA and CDR2 SQIVND (reference sequence). The CDR3 is 14 residues long. CDR3 in DNA: TGTGCCAGTAGTATGGGCCCGGGGGACCAGCCCCAGCATTTT. This encodes CASSMGPGDQPQHF.

The genes are TRBV19 and TRBJ1-2; D remains unclear. The V gene's germline CDR1 is LNHDA and CDR2 SQIVND (reference sequence). Trimming stripped 5 bases from V and 8 bases from J, with 9 bases between. The CDR3 consists of 11 residues. CDR3 nucleotides: TGTGCCAGTAGTGGAGGGTCGGGCTACACCTTC. Amino acid sequence: CASSGGSGYTF.

This chain links TRBV20-1 with TRBJ2-7; D might be TRBD1 (5 bases). Trimming left V 6 bases short and J 5 bases short, with 5 bases between. This CDR3 spans 9 amino acids. Germline CDR1 is DFQATT and CDR2 is SNEGSKA (reference sequence). For the CDR3, the DNA is TGCAGTGCGGGGCACGAGCAGTACTTC. It encodes CSAGHEQYF.

V is TRBV29-1 and J is TRBJ2-2, with a possible D match to TRBD2 (6 bases). Germline CDR1 is SQVTM and CDR2 is ANQGSEA. The V and J ends lost 7 bases and 2 bases respectively, with 11 bases between them. The CDR3 loop spans 13 amino acids. The CDR3 nucleotides read TGCAGCGCGGACGGGGGAAACACCGGGGAGCTGTTTTTT. Translating gives CSADGGNTGELFF.

The rearrangement joins TRBV4-3 to TRBJ2-3; 11 nucleotides agree with TRBD1. The trim removed 4 bases at V and 5 bases at J, leaving 2 bases unmatched. The CDR3 covers 14 residues. The germline gives CDR1 LGHNA, CDR2 YSLEER. CDR3 nucleotide sequence: TGCGCCAGCAGCCGGGACAGGGGGGGAGATACGCAGTATTTT. Translating gives CASSRDRGGDTQYF.

The chain is built from TRBV18 and TRBJ1-5; perhaps TRBD1 as D (6 bases). This CDR3 spans 16 amino acids. Germline CDR1 and CDR2: KGHSH and LQKENI. Between the trimmed V and J ends, which lost 3 bases and 0 bases, there was a span of 12 bases. CDR3 in DNA: TGTGCCAGCTCACCGTTGGGGGCCGTTAGCAATCAGCCCCAGCATTTT. Translation: CASSPLGAVSNQPQHF.

In DNA, the CDR3 is TGTGCTACTCGTCTAGCGGACACTGAAGCTTTCTTT. Translating gives CATRLADTEAFF. This chain connects TRBV12-5 to TRBJ1-1, with D unresolved. The CDR3 spans 12 residues. CDR1 LGHNT and CDR2 FRNRAP come from the germline V gene. Deletions cut 10 bases from V and 3 bases from J, with 12 bases between.

The chain recombines TRBV19 with TRBJ1-2, with D possibly being TRBD1 (6 bases). V lost 10 bases and J lost 6, with 21 bases in between. Germline V gene data show CDR1 as LNHDA and CDR2 as SQIVND (reference sequence). CDR3 length: 14 amino acids. In DNA form, the CDR3 reads TGTGCCACTTGCGTCTATGCAGGGGTAGATGGCTACACCTTC. Translated, it gives CATCVYAGVDGYTF.

The chain couples TRBV27 to TRBJ2-1; 10 bases agree with TRBD1. V shed 5 bases and J 2 bases; nucleotides not matched to a gene: 3. This CDR3 is built from 15 residues. Germline CDR1 reads MNHEY; CDR2 reads SMNVEV (reference sequence). The CDR3 spells CASSLDRGPYNEQFF. The CDR3 nucleotides are TGTGCCAGCAGTCTTGACAGGGGGCCCTACAATGAGCAGTTCTTC.

The rearrangement joins TRBV14 to TRBJ1-2; D not resolved. CDR1 and CDR2 from the germline V gene are SGHDN and FVKESK. V was clipped by 6 bases and J by 2 bases, with 10 bases between them. The CDR3 covers 13 residues. CDR3: CASSPAGNYGYTF. CDR3 DNA: TGTGCCAGCAGTCCGGCGGGGAACTATGGCTACACCTTC.

This sequence joins TRBV27 and TRBJ1-1; the D gene is possibly TRBD1 (6 bases). This CDR3 comprises 14 residues. Germline CDR1 reads MNHEY; CDR2 reads SMNVEV (reference sequence). V dropped 2 bases and J dropped 5 bases, with 12 bases sitting between them. Written as DNA, the CDR3 is TGTGCCAGCAGTTTAGGGGGCGGCCGGACTGAAGCTTTCTTT. Protein: CASSLGGGRTEAFF.

The V call is TRBV11-3, the J call TRBJ1-1; D is perhaps TRBD1 (5 bases). The ends were cut back, 5 bases at V and 0 bases at J, with 10 bases in the middle. CDR3 length equals 14 residues. Germline CDR1 reads SGHNT; CDR2 reads YENEEA. The CDR3 here is CASSPGHVNTEAFF. For the CDR3, the DNA is TGTGCCAGCAGCCCTGGACACGTGAACACTGAAGCTTTCTTT.

The chain recombines TRBV7-3 with TRBJ2-3; a weak D match, TRBD2 (5 bases). The V gene lost 5 bases and the J gene lost 7 bases, with 16 bases spanning the gap. CDR3 length: 14 amino acids. Germline CDR1 reads SGHTA; CDR2 reads FQGTGA. Here the CDR3 reads CASSPGPPGNTQYF. The CDR3 DNA is TGTGCCAGCAGCCCCGGTCCCCCGGGGAATACGCAGTATTTT.